The 8 T cell receptor beta chains below all came from one sample that was sequenced in a study of CD8+ T cells in alopecia areata (dated by TCRdb to about 2018). This sample's treatment or condition label indicates: oral pan-JAK inhibitor, 5-10 mg twice daily. The library was made by the immunoSEQ multiplex PCR assay. RNA was extracted from all samples and reverse transcribed into cDNA, which served as template for TCR sequencing. TCRdb limited this immuneACCESS table to in-frame rearrangements with V and J called. A share of clones is missing; checked studies link under half to unresolved V genes, and the rest is unexplained. This sample holds approximately 210,000 clones; under 80% were observed only once. Roughly 1.3% of the sample rests with the top ten. Here the sequenced sample was CD4+ T cells sorted from blood, taken at approximately week 49, from a patient treated with tofacitinib. These receptors were taken from a human donor with alopecia areata.

This clone was detected a few times. The chain carries TRBV4-1 and TRBJ2-3; perhaps TRBD1 as D (5 bases). Looked up from germline, CDR1 is MGHRA and CDR2 is YSYEKL. This CDR3 has 15 amino acids. V lost 0 bases and J 1 base, leaving 8 bases between the germline ends. The CDR3 region is CASSQDGRGTDTQYF. In DNA, the CDR3 is TGCGCCAGCAGCCAAGATGGCAGGGGCACAGATACGCAGTATTTT.

Notes on this clone: Other nucleotide sequences in the sample specify the same CDR3. This chain uses TRBV29-1 with TRBJ2-7; D gene ambiguous. Per germline, CDR1 SQVTM and CDR2 ANQGSEA. The V end lost 1 base, the J end lost 0 bases, and 1 base lay between the germline ends. This CDR3 region has 11 residues. The CDR3 here is CSVEGSYEQYF. The CDR3 bases are TGCAGCGTTGAAGGCTCCTACGAGCAGTACTTC.

In this sample, this clone turned up a few times. The rearrangement uses TRBV10-3 and TRBJ2-4; the D is unclear. Germline CDR1 is ENHRY and CDR2 is SYGVKD. V lost 2 bases, J lost 0 bases, and 14 bases lay in between. The CDR3 length is 17 residues. This CDR3 is CAISEEAQNLAKNIQYF. DNA of the CDR3: TGTGCCATCAGTGAGGAGGCCCAGAATCTAGCCAAAAACATTCAGTACTTC.

The V and J genes are TRBV7-2 and TRBJ2-1; D ambiguous. V gave up 3 bases and J gave up 2 bases, with 11 bases separating them. From germline, CDR1 is SGHTA and CDR2 FQGNSA. The CDR3 has 15 amino acids. CDR3 loop: CASSFQADPYNEQFF. DNA for the CDR3: TGTGCCAGCAGCTTCCAAGCCGACCCCTACAATGAGCAGTTCTTC.

The V call is TRBV6-6, the J call TRBJ2-7; TRBD1 aligns across 7 bases. The CDR3 spans 13 residues. V trimming: 4 bases; J trimming: 3 bases; junction bases outside the gene matches: 3. From germline, CDR1 is MNHNY and CDR2 SVGAGI (reference sequence). This chain's CDR3 is CASSSTGVYEQYF. CDR3 nucleotide sequence: TGTGCCAGCAGTTCTACAGGGGTCTACGAGCAGTACTTC.

This clone was seen a handful of times. This sequence joins TRBV2 and TRBJ2-4, with D perhaps matching TRBD1 (6 bases). CDR1 and CDR2 from the germline V gene are SNHLY and FYNNEI. The CDR3 is 15 residues long. Trimming shortened V by 9 bases and J by 0 bases, and 15 bases separated the two germline ends. CDR3 protein: CASNLDRPAKNIQYF. The CDR3 nucleotides are TGTGCCAGTAATCTAGACAGGCCAGCCAAAAACATTCAGTACTTC.

The CDR3 DNA is TGTGCCAGCAGCTACAGGGTTTCACCCCTCCACTTT. This gives the protein CASSYRVSPLHF. The chain recombines TRBV2 with TRBJ1-6; D might be TRBD1 (6 bases). Deletions cut 6 bases from V and 9 bases from J, with 9 bases between. The CDR3 has 12 amino acids. The germline V gene has CDR1 SNHLY and CDR2 FYNNEI.

This rearrangement joins TRBV12-5 to TRBJ2-3; D gene ambiguous. The V gene lost 1 base and the J gene lost 7 bases, with 9 bases spanning the gap. Germline V gives CDR1 LGHNT, CDR2 FRNRAP. This CDR3 has 13 residues. CDR3 DNA: TGTGCTAGTGGTTTGGATTGGAAACATACGCAGTATTTT. Encoded protein: CASGLDWKHTQYF. Full variable domain (missing parts from reference TRBV12-5 and TRBJ2-3): DARVTQTPRHKVTEMGQEVTMRCQPILGHNTVFWYRQTMMQGLELLAYFRNRAPLDDSGMPKDRFSAEMPDATLATLKIQPSEPRDSAVYFCASGLDWKHTQYFGPGTRLTVL.